The entry that follows covers one TCR beta chain sequence. The data stem from a study of cytomegalovirus exposure and HLA in healthy donors. Some clones are missing from TCRdb's copy, which holds only in-frame ones; the method was immunoSEQ multiplex PCR. The sample consists of about 65,000 clones, just under 95% of them appearing once. Sequences were obtained from PBMCs. The TCR originated in a man younger than 30 in good health and CMV-seropositive.

This chain's CDR3 is CASTPSLAGTDTQYF. The CDR3 bases are TGTGCCAGCACCCCGTCCCTGGCAGGCACAGATACGCAGTATTTT. The chain combines TRBV2 with TRBJ2-3, with no clear D. There are 15 residues in the CDR3. Trimming shortened V by 7 bases and J by 1 base, and 15 bases separated the two germline ends. CDR1 and CDR2 (germline): SNHLY, FYNNEI.